This is a list of T cell receptor beta chains from one sample in a study of blood T cell repertoires in COVID-19. Method: immunoSEQ multiplex PCR; TCRdb's copy keeps in-frame clones and lacks some. The sample lists 95,000 to 110,000 clones; around nine tenths were seen once. The sample was peripheral blood. These receptors originate from a woman aged 25 to 39 with acute or convalescent COVID-19. Both conserved end residues are part of each CDR3. The D gene is left open where the match is weak. Clone size is stated in some rows and not others, as once, few, many or a class when expanded.

v_gene	abundance	j_gene	d_gene	CDR3aa	CDR3nt
TRBV7-6	.	TRBJ1-1	.	CASSLYRGSTEAFF	TGTGCCAGCAGCCTATACCGGGGGTCCACTGAAGCTTTCTTT
TRBV28	.	TRBJ1-2	TRBD1	CASSYQGANYGYTF	TGTGCCAGCAGTTACCAGGGGGCTAACTATGGCTACACCTTC
TRBV7-8	once	TRBJ1-4	TRBD1	CASSLASRTGPSRAKLFF	TGTGCCAGCAGCTTAGCGTCTAGGACAGGGCCTTCGAGGGCGAAACTGTTTTTT
TRBV10-1	.	TRBJ2-2	TRBD2	CASSVSSGGINTGELFF	TGCGCCAGCAGTGTGAGTAGCGGGGGGATCAACACCGGGGAGCTGTTTTTT
TRBV5-8	.	TRBJ1-3	.	CASSLAGRQSGNTIYF	TGTGCCAGCAGCTTGGCAGGGCGTCAGTCTGGAAACACCATATATTTT
TRBV11-3	.	TRBJ1-2	.	CASSNARVGDYGYTF	TGTGCCAGCTCAAACGCCCGGGTAGGGGACTATGGCTACACCTTC
TRBV11-2	.	TRBJ2-1	TRBD2	CASSLRLRRGDNEQFF	TGTGCCAGCAGCTTACGTCTAAGGCGGGGGGACAATGAGCAGTTCTTC
TRBV4-3	.	TRBJ2-7	TRBD1	CASSHSHTGESYEQYF	TGCGCCAGCAGCCACAGCCATACAGGGGAATCCTACGAGCAGTACTTC
TRBV4-1	.	TRBJ2-3	.	CASSQRYTDTQYF	TGCGCCAGCAGTCAGCGGTACACAGATACGCAGTATTTT
TRBV7-9	.	TRBJ1-3	.	CASSLEGGSGNTIYF	TGTGCCAGCAGCTTAGAAGGGGGCTCTGGAAACACCATATATTTT
TRBV10-1	few	TRBJ2-7	TRBD2	CASSEGTSGVDEQYF	TGCGCCAGCAGTGAGGGGACTAGCGGGGTCGACGAGCAGTACTTC
TRBV11-2	.	TRBJ1-3	.	CASSLDSFSGNTIYF	TGTGCCAGCAGTTTGGACAGTTTCTCTGGAAACACCATATATTTT
TRBV7-6	.	TRBJ2-5	TRBD1	CASSSDRGQETQYF	TGTGCCAGCAGCTCCGACAGGGGTCAGGAGACCCAGTACTTC
TRBV20-1	.	TRBJ1-2	.	CSVPEGGYTF	TGCAGTGTTCCGGAGGGTGGCTACACCTTC
TRBV27	.	TRBJ2-1	.	CASSSGLEQFF	TGTGCCAGCAGTTCGGGACTCGAGCAGTTCTTC
TRBV3-1/TRBV3-2	.	TRBJ2-5	.	CASSHPAGIETQYF	TGTGCCAGCAGCCACCCGGCGGGGATAGAGACCCAGTACTTC
TRBV7-3	.	TRBJ2-2	.	CASSLTTLALGTGELFF	TGTGCCAGCAGCTTAACGACGCTAGCGCTGGGCACCGGGGAGCTGTTTTTT
TRBV28	.	TRBJ1-3	.	CASSRTDGLAGGNTIYF	TGTGCCAGCAGTCGAACGGACGGGCTAGCTGGCGGAAACACCATATATTTT
TRBV27	.	TRBJ2-7	.	CASSQGQYGYEQYF	TGTGCCAGCAGTCAGGGGCAATACGGCTACGAGCAGTACTTC
TRBV9	once	TRBJ2-7	TRBD2	CASSVGPAGGYEQYF	TGTGCCAGCAGCGTAGGTCCAGCGGGGGGTTACGAGCAGTACTTC
TRBV28	.	TRBJ2-1	TRBD2	CASSSSGTVSYNEQFF	TGTGCCAGCAGTTCTAGCGGGACCGTCTCCTACAATGAGCAGTTCTTC
TRBV7-2	once	TRBJ2-7	.	CASSFRQENYEQYF	TGTGCCAGCAGCTTTCGACAGGAGAACTACGAGCAGTACTTC
TRBV5-1	.	TRBJ2-5	.	CASSLAGEQQETQYF	TGCGCCAGCAGCTTGGCCGGGGAGCAGCAAGAGACCCAGTACTTC
TRBV7-2	.	TRBJ2-5	.	CASSLGAYQETQYF	TGTGCCAGCAGCTTGGGGGCCTACCAAGAGACCCAGTACTTC